In its sample, the clone carrying this T cell receptor (beta chain) was seen a few times. This sample was included in a study of blood T cells in healthy people across ages. The germline CDR1 and CDR2 sequences are SGHRS and YFSETQ. CDR3 length equals 14 residues. The V gene lost 0 bases and the J gene lost 3 bases, with 9 bases spanning the gap. Together with a sample-barcoded 5' primer, a J-beta primer mix was included in a second PCR lasting roughly 6 to 12 cycles. MiXCR, applied by TCRdb to the 5' RACE reads, yields one record per CDR3 protein. The profile shows fewer than 1,200,000 distinct CDR3 sequences, less than 25% of them singletons. In addition, the sample was reused for a study of T cells of mothers and their children.

The TCR sequence derives from a girl aged 2 to 9 in good health. Sequenced sample: blood. The chain links TRBV5-1 to TRBJ1-2; D ambiguous. The CDR3: CASSLGSYDYGYTF. DNA for the CDR3: TGCGCCAGCAGCTTGGGCAGTTACGACTATGGCTACACCTTC.